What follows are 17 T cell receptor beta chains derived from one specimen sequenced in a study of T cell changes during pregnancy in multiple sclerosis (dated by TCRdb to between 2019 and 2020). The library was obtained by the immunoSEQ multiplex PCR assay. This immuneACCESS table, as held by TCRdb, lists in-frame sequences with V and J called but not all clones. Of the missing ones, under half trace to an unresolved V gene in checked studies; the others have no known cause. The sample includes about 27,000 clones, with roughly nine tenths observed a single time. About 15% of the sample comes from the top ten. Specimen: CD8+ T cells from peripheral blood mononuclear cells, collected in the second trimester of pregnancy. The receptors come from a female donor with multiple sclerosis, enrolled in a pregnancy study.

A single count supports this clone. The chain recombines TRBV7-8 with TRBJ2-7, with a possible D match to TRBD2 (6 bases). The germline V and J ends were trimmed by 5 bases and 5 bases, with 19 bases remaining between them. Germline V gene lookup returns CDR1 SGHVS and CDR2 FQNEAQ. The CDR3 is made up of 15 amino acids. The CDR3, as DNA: TGTGCCAGCAGCCCCCGGGTTAGCGGAAAGGACGAGCAGTACTTC. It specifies CASSPRVSGKDEQYF.

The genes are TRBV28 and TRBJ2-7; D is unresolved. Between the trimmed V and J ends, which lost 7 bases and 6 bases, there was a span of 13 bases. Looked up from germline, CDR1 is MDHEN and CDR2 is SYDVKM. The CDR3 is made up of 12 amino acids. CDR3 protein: CASTPRSTEQYF. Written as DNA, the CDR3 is TGTGCCAGCACCCCCCGGAGTACCGAGCAGTACTTC.

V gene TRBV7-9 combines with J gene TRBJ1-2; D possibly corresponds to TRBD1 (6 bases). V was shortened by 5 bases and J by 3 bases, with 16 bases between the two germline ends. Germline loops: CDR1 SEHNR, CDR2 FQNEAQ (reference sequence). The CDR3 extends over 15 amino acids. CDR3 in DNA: TGTGCCAGCAGCAGGGGGAACAGCCTCCACTATGGCTACACCTTC. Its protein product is CASSRGNSLHYGYTF.

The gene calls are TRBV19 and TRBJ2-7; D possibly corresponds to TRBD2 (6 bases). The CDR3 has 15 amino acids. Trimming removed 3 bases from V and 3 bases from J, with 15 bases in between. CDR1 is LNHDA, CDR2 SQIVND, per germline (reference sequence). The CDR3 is CASSIDGGPLYEQYF. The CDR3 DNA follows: TGTGCCAGTAGTATTGACGGGGGTCCTCTCTACGAGCAGTACTTC.

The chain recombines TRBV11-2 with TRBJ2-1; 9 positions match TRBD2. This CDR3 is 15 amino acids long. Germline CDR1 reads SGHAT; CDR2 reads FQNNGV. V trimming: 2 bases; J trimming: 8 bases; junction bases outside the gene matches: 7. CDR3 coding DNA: TGTGCCAGCAGCTTAAGTCCAGCGGGAGGCTATGAGCAGTTCTTC. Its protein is CASSLSPAGGYEQFF.

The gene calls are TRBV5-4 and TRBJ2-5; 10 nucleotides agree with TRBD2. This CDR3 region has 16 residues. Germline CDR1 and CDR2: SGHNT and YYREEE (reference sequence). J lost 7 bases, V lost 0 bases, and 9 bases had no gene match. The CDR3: CASSLGNSGRLATQYF. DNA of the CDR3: TGTGCCAGCAGCTTGGGCAATAGCGGGAGGTTGGCGACCCAGTACTTC.

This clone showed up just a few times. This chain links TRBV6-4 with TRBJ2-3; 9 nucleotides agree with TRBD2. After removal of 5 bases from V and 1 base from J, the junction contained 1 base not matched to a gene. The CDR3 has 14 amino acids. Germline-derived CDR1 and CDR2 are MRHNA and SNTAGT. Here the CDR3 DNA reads TGTGCCAGCAGTCGGACTAGCGGCACAGATACGCAGTATTTT. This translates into CASSRTSGTDTQYF.

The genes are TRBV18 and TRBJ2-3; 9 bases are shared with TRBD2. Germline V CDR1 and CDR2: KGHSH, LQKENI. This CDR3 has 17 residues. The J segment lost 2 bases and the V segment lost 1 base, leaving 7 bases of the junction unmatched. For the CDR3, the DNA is TGTGCCAGCTCACCACTAGGGCTAGCGGGGTCCACAGATACGCAGTATTTT. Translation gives CASSPLGLAGSTDTQYF.

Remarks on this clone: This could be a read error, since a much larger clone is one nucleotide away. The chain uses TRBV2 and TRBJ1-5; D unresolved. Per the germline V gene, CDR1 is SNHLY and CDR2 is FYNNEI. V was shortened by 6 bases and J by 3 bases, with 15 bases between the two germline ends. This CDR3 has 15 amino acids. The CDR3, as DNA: TGTGCCAGCAGCAAAAAAACCGAGTCCAATCAGCCCCAGCATTTT. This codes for CASSKKTESNQPQHF.

CDR3 in DNA: TGTGCCAGCAGCGGGACTACCGAAGATACGCAGTATTTT. Its protein product is CASSGTTEDTQYF. The chain combines TRBV9 with TRBJ2-3; perhaps TRBD2 as D (6 bases). V lost 3 bases, J lost 5 bases, and 10 bases lay in between. CDR3 size: 13 residues. Germline-derived CDR1 and CDR2 are SGDLS and YYNGEE.

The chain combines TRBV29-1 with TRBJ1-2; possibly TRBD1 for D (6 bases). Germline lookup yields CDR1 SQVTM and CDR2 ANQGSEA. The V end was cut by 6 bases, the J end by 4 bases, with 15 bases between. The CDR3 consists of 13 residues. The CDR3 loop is CSVSLDSFYGYTF. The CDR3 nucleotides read TGCAGCGTGTCTCTGGACAGTTTCTATGGCTACACCTTC.

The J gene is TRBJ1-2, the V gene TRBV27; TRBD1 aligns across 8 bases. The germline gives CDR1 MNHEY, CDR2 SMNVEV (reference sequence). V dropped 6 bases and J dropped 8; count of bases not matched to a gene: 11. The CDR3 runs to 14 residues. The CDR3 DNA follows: TGTGCCAGCAGCGCCCGACAGGGGATTATGGGCTACACCTTC. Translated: CASSARQGIMGYTF.

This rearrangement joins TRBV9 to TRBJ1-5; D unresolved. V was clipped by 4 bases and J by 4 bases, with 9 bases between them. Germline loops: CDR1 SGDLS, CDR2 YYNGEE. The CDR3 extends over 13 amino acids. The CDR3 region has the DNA TGTGCCAGCAGCCTACGGGGTAATCAGCCCCAGCATTTT. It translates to CASSLRGNQPQHF. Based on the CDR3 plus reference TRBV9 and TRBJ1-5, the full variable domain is DSGVTQTPKHLITATGQRVTLRCSPRSGDLSVYWYQQSLDQGLQFLIQYYNGEERAKGNILERFSAQQFPDLHSELNLSSLELGDSALYFCASSLRGNQPQHFGDGTRLSIL.

CDR3 DNA: TGTGCCAGCAGCTTTAGCGGGAGCGGAGGGGCACAAGAGACCCAGTACTTC. As protein: CASSFSGSGGAQETQYF. V is TRBV7-8 and J is TRBJ2-5; 9 bases agree with TRBD2. The CDR3 is 17 amino acids. The trim removed 3 bases at V and 2 bases at J, leaving 10 bases unmatched. The V gene's germline CDR1 is SGHVS and CDR2 FQNEAQ.

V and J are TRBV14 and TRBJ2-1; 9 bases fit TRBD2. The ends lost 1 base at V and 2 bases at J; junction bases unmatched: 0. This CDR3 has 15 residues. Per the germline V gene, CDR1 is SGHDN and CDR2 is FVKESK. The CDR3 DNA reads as TGTGCCAGCAGCCAAGTAGCGGGAGCCTACAATGAGCAGTTCTTC. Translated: CASSQVAGAYNEQFF.

CDR3 amino acids: CASSFNRLAEQETQYF. CDR3 nucleotides: TGTGCCAGCAGTTTCAACCGGCTAGCGGAGCAAGAGACCCAGTACTTC. The chain is built from TRBV28 and TRBJ2-5, with TRBD2 matching over 7 bases. The germline V gene encodes CDR1 MDHEN and CDR2 SYDVKM. J gave up 2 bases and V 3 bases, and 9 bases lay outside the gene matches. The CDR3 sequence is 16 residues long.

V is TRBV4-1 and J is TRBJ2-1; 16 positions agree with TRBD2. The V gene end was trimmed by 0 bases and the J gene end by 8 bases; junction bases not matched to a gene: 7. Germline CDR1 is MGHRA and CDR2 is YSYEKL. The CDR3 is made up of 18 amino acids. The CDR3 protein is CASSQDFPGLAGGDEQFF. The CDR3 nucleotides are TGCGCCAGCAGCCAAGATTTTCCGGGACTAGCGGGAGGGGATGAGCAGTTCTTC.